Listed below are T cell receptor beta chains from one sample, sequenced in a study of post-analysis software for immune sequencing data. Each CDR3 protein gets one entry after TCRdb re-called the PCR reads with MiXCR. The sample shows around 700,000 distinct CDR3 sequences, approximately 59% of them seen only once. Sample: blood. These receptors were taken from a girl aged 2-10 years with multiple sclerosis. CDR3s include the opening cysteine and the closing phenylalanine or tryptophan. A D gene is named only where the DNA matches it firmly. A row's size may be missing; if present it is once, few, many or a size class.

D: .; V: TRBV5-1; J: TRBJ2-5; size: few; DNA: TGCGCCAGCAGCTTCGGGAGGACAGGTCAAGAGACCCAGTACTTC; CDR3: CASSFGRTGQETQYF
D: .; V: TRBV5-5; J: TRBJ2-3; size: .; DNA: TGTGCCAGCAGCTTGGCGGGGACCGAAAACACAGATACGCAGTATTTT; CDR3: CASSLAGTENTDTQYF
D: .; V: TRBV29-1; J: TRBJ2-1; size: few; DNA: TGCAGCGTTAAGGAAGTGGGATTCACCTACAATGAGCAGTTCTTC; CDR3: CSVKEVGFTYNEQFF
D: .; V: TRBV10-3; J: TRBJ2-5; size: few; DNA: TGTGCCATCAGTGAGACAGGACAGCAAGAGACCCAGTACTTC; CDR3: CAISETGQQETQYF
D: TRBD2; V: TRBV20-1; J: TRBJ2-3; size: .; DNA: TGCAGTGCTGGTCCCTCAGCGGGAAGCACAGATACGCAGTATTTT; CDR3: CSAGPSAGSTDTQYF
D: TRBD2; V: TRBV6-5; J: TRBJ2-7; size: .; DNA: TGTGCCAGCAGTTACAGCGGGGTTAGCTCCTACGAGCAGTACTTC; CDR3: CASSYSGVSSYEQYF
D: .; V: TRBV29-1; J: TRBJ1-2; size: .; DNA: TGCAGCGTTGAAGGAGGGGGGCAGGAGCATAACTATGGCTACACCTTC; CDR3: CSVEGGGQEHNYGYTF
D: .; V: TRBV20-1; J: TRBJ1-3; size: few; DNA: TGCAGTGCTAGAGGGGAAATGGCCCACTCTGGAAACACCATATATTTT; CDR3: CSARGEMAHSGNTIYF
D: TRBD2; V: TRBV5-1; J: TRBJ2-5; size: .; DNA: TGTGCCAGCAGCTCCCGGGGGGAAGAGACCCAGTACTTC; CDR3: CASSSRGEETQYF
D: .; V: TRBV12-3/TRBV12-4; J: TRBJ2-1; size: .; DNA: TGTGCCAGCAGTAGCGGGTTCCCGTTCTTC; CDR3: CASSSGFPFF
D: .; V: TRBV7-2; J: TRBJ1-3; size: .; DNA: TGTGCCAGCAGCTTACGGTCGGGAGTTTCTGGAAACACCATATATTTT; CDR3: CASSLRSGVSGNTIYF
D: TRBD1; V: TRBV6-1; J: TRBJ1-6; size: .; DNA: TGTGCCAGCCGTAGACAGACAGGGCCAGGAAATTCACCCCTCCACTTT; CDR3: CASRRQTGPGNSPLHF
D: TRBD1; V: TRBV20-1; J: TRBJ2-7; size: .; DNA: TGCAGTGCTAGAGATCAAGGGACAGGGGTAGGCTACGAGCAGTACTTC; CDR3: CSARDQGTGVGYEQYF
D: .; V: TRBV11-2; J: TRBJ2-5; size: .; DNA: TGTGCCAGCAGCTCTTCGGGACCAGCAGGGGAGACCCAGTACTTC; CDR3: CASSSSGPAGETQYF
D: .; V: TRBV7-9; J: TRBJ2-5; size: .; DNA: TGTGCCAGCAGCTCCCTCCCGGGATCACAAGAGACCCAGTACTTC; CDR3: CASSSLPGSQETQYF
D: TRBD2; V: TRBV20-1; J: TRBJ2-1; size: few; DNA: TGCAGTGCTAGCTTGCCGACTAGCGGGTTTCATGAGCAGTTCTTC; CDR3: CSASLPTSGFHEQFF
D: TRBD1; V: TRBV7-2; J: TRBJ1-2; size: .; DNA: TGTGCCAGCAGCTTAGACAGGACAGGGCATGGCTACACCTTC; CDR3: CASSLDRTGHGYTF
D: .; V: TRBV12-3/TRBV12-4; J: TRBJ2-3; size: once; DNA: TGTGCCAGCACCCTGACCAGGACAGATACGCAGTATTTT; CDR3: CASTLTRTDTQYF
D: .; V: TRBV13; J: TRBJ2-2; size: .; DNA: TGTGCCAGCAGCTTTAGACTGCACGACACCGGGGAGCTGTTTTTT; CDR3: CASSFRLHDTGELFF
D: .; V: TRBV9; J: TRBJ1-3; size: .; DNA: TGTGCCAGCAGCGCACGGTACTCTGGAAACACCATATATTTT; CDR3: CASSARYSGNTIYF
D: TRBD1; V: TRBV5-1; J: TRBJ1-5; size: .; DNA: TGCGCCAGCAGCCTCACAGGGGGCGCGGACGGTCAGCCCCAGCATTTT; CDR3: CASSLTGGADGQPQHF
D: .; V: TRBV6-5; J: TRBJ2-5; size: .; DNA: TGTGCCAGCAGTTACTCGACTTCAGGGCTGGAGACCCAGTACTTC; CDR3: CASSYSTSGLETQYF
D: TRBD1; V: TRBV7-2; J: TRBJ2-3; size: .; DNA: TGTGCCAGCAGCTCCAGGACAGGGGCAGATACGCAGTATTTT; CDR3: CASSSRTGADTQYF
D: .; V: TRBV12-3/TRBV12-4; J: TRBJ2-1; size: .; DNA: TGTGCCAGCAGCCAACGACAGTCTATCAAGCAGTTCTTC; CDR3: CASSQRQSIKQFF
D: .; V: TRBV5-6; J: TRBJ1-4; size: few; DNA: TGTGCCAGCAGCTTGGGGTTTTCGGGGAGAGGGACTAATGAAAAACTGTTTTTT; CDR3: CASSLGFSGRGTNEKLFF
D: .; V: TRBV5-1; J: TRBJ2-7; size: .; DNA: TGCGCCAGCAGCTTGGGACAGGTTCCACCCTACGAGCAGTACTTC; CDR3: CASSLGQVPPYEQYF
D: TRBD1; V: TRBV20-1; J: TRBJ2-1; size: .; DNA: TGCAGTGCTACGACACAGGGGACGCCCTACAATGAGCAGTTCTTC; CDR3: CSATTQGTPYNEQFF
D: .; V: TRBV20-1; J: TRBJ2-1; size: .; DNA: TGCAGTGCTAGAGATGCGCGAATGGACAATGAGCAGTTCTTC; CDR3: CSARDARMDNEQFF
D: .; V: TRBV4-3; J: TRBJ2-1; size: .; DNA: TGCGCCAGCAGCCAAGAACTACAAGTCTACGATGAGCAGTTCTTC; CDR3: CASSQELQVYDEQFF
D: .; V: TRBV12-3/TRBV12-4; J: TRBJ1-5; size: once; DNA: TGTGCCAGCAGTTGTTCGGGGAGCAATCAGCCCCAGCATTTT; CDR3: CASSCSGSNQPQHF
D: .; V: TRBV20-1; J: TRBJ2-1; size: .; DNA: TGCAGTGTTCAAAAGGGAAAGGAGCGCAATGAGCAGTTCTTC; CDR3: CSVQKGKERNEQFF
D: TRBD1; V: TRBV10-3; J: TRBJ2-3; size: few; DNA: TGCGCCATCAGGGGGACAGGGCACACAGATACGCAGTATTTT; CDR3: CAIRGTGHTDTQYF
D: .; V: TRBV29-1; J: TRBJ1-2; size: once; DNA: TGCAGCGTTGAAGAGAGGACGAGGAGGTATGGCTACACCTTC; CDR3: CSVEERTRRYGYTF